This T cell receptor (beta chain) was profiled in a study of CD8+CD57+ T cells in acquired aplastic anemia. Findings of the study overall: In common between the patients and the controls were more than 25 CD8+ CDR3 sequences.

Template material for TCR beta VDJ and CDR3 profiling consisted of genomic DNA. Via MiXCR, TCRdb re-called the reads, giving one row per CDR3 protein. The sample consists of roughly 61,000 distinct CDR3 sequences, roughly 54% of them appearing once. The J segment lost 4 bases and the V segment lost 5 bases, leaving 8 bases of the junction unmatched. The CDR3 runs 15 residues. Germline V gene data show CDR1 as SGDLS and CDR2 as YYNGEE. Many counts were recorded for this clonotype. Its target is unknown. The source is a human donor in good health, serving as a control. This rearrangement joins TRBV9 to TRBJ2-1, with TRBD1 identical over 8 bases. The source material was sorted CD4+, CD8+, or CD8+CD57+ T cells (not recorded which) from PBMCs. CDR3 region: CASRRGQGGYNEQFF. In DNA, the CDR3 is TGTGCCAGCAGGAGAGGACAGGGCGGTTACAATGAGCAGTTCTTC.